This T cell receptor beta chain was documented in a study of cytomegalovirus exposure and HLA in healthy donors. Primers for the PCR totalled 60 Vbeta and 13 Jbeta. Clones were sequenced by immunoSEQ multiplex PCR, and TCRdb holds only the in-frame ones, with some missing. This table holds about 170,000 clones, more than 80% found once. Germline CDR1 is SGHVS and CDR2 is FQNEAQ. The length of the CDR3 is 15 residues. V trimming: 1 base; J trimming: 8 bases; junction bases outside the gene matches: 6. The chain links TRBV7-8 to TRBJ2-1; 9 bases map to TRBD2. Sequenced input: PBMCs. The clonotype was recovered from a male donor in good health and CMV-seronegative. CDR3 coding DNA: TGTGCCAGCAGCTTAGAGGTTAGCGGGGGCGATGAGCAGTTCTTC. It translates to CASSLEVSGGDEQFF.